This T cell receptor (beta chain) was captured in a study of T cells in Graves' hyperthyroidism and ophthalmopathy. This CDR3 comprises 17 residues. With V trimmed by 0 bases and J by 8 bases, 15 bases remained unmatched. The germline V gene has CDR1 GTSNPN and CDR2 SVGIG (reference sequence). RNA transcripts served as the template for amplifying TCR beta CDR3 regions. TCR CDR3 regions were first amplified by RT-PCR with HTBI primers. TCRdb processed the multiplex PCR reads anew with MiXCR; each CDR3 protein has one entry. The sample contains about 280,000 distinct CDR3 sequences, 20% to 25% of which appear only once. Sample collection date corresponds to first hyperthyroidism diagnosis, prior to any ophthalmopathy symptoms. This sample holds PBMCs from roughly 10 ml fresh peripheral blood.

Sequencing was performed on blood. The V and J genes are TRBV30 and TRBJ2-1; 8 bases match TRBD2. The origin of this receptor is a man in his forties with Graves' hyperthyroidism that later progressed to Graves' ophthalmopathy. CDR3 bases: TGTGCCTGGAGTGTACGCGGGCTGGGCGGGAGGAGGGATGAGCAGTTCTTC. Its protein product is CAWSVRGLGGRRDEQFF. Filled out from reference TRBV30 and TRBJ2-1, the complete variable domain reads SQTIHQWPATLVQPVGSPLSLECTVEGTSNPNLYWYRQAAGRGLQLLFYSVGIGQISSEVPQNLSASRPQDRQFILSSKKLLLSDSGFYLCAWSVRGLGGRRDEQFFGPGTRLTVL.